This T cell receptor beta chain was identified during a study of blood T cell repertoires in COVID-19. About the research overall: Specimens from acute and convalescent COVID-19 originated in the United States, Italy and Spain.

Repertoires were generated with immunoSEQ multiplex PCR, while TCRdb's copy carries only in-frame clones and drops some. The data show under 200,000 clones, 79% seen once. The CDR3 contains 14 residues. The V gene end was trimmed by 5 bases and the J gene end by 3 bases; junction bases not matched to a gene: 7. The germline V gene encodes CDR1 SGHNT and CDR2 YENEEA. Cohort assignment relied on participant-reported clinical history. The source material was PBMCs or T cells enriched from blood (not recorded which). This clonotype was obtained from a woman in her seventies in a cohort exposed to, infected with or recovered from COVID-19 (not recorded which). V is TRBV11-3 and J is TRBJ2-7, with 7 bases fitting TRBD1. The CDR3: CASSTTGTVYEQYF. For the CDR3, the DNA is TGTGCCAGCAGCACGACAGGGACAGTCTACGAGCAGTACTTC.